The present T cell receptor beta chain was sequenced within a study of shared clonotypes between healthy human individuals. A remark on this clone: Antigen specificity is unknown.

Every subset had its genomic DNA shared out evenly among several immunoSEQ plates. Assay: immunoSEQ multiplex PCR; the TCRdb copy retains only in-frame clones and omits some. The table records 950,000 to 1,300,000 clones, about 75% of them present only once. Study-level findings and limits: In the sorted subsets, rarefaction showed sequencing was incomplete despite large depth.

A CD45RA+ naive subset and a CD45RA-negative memory subset were split from CD4+ cells. The CDR3 is made up of 17 amino acids. Germline-derived CDR1 and CDR2 are SEHNR and FQNEAQ (reference sequence). V gave up 7 bases and J gave up 4 bases, with 23 bases separating them. The specimen was memory CD4+ T cells sorted from blood. The subset is: CD45RA-negative fraction. This chain joins TRBV7-9 and TRBJ1-3; D remains unclear. The TCR originated in a man younger than 35 in good health. The CDR3 DNA reads as TGTGCCAGCACCCCTTCGGGGTCCTCCACATCCGGAAACACCATATATTTT. Its translation: CASTPSGSSTSGNTIYF.